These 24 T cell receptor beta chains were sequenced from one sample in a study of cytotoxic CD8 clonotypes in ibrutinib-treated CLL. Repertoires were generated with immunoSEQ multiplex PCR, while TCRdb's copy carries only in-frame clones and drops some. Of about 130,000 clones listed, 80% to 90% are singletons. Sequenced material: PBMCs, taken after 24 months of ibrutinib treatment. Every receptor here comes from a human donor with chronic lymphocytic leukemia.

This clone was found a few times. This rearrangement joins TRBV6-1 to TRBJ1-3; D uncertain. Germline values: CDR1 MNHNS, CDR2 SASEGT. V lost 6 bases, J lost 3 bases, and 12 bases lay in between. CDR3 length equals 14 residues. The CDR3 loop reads CASSVREYGNTIYF. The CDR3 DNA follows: TGTGCCAGCAGCGTAAGGGAGTATGGAAACACCATATATTTT.

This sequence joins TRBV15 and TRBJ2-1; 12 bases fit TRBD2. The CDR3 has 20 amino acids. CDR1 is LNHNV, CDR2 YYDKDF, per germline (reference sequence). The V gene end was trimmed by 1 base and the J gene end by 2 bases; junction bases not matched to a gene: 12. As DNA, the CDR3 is TGTGCCACCAGCAGAGGTGGGGGTTATGCTAGCGGGAGGGCCTACAATGAGCAGTTCTTC. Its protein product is CATSRGGGYASGRAYNEQFF. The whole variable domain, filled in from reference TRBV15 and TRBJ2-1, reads DAMVIQNPRYQVTQFGKPVTLSCSQTLNHNVMYWYQQKSSQAPKLLFHYYDKDFNNEADTPDNFQSRRPNTSFCFLDIRSPGLGDTAMYLCATSRGGGYASGRAYNEQFFGPGTRLTVL.

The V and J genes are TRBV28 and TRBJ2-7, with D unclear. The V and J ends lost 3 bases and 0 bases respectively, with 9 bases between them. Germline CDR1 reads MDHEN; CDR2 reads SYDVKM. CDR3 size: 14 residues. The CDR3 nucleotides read TGTGCCAGCAGTTTGGAGAGGCTCTCCTACGAGCAGTACTTC. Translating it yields CASSLERLSYEQYF.

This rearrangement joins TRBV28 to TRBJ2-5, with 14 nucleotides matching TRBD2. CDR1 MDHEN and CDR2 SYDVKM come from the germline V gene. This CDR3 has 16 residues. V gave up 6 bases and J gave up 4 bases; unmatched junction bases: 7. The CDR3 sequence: CASRAGTSGSRETQYF. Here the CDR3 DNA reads TGTGCCAGCAGGGCCGGGACTAGCGGGAGTCGAGAGACCCAGTACTTC.

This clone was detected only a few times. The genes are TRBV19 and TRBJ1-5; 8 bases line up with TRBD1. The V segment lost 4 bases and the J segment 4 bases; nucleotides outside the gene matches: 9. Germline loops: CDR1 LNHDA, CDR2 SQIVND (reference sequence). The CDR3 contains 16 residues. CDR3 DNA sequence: TGTGCCAGTAGTACGTCAGGGGGCGAGAGGAATCAGCCCCAGCATTTT. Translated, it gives CASSTSGGERNQPQHF.

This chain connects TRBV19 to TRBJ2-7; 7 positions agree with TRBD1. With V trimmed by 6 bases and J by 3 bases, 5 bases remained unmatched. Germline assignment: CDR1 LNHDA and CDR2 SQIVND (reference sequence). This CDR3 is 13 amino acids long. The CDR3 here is CASSETGSYEQYF. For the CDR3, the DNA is TGTGCCAGTAGCGAGACAGGGAGCTACGAGCAGTACTTC.

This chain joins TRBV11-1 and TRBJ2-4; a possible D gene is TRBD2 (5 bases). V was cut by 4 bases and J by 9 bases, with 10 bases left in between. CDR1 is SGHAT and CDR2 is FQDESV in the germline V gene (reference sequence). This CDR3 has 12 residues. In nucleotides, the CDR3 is TGTGCCAGCAGCTACCCGGGAACCATTCAGTACTTC. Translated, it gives CASSYPGTIQYF.

The CDR3: CASSGQGWSKNIQYF. The CDR3 coding sequence is TGTGCCAGCAGCGGACAGGGGTGGTCAAAAAACATTCAGTACTTC. The chain is built from TRBV5-4 and TRBJ2-4; TRBD1 aligns across 9 bases. Germline V CDR1 and CDR2: SGHNT, YYREEE (reference sequence). The CDR3 sequence is 15 residues long. J was trimmed by 4 bases and V by 4 bases; bases with no gene match: 6. Together with reference TRBV5-4 and TRBJ2-4, the CDR3 gives the full variable domain: ETGVTQSPTHLIKTRGQQVTLRCSSQSGHNTVSWYQQALGQGPQFIFQYYREEENGRGNFPPRFSGLQFPNYSSELNVNALELDDSALYLCASSGQGWSKNIQYFGAGTRLSVL.

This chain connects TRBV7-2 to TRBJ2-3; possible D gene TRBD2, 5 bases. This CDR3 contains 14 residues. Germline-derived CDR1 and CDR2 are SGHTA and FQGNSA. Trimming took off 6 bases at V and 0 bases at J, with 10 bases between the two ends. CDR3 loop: CASRGRTSTDTQYF. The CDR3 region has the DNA TGTGCCAGCAGAGGGAGAACTAGCACAGATACGCAGTATTTT.

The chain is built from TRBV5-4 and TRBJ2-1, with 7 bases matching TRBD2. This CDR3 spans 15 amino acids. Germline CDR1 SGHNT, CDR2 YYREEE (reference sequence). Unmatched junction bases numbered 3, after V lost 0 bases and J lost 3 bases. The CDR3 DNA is TGTGCCAGCAGCTTGGCGGCTAGCGGCTACAATGAGCAGTTCTTC. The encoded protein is CASSLAASGYNEQFF.

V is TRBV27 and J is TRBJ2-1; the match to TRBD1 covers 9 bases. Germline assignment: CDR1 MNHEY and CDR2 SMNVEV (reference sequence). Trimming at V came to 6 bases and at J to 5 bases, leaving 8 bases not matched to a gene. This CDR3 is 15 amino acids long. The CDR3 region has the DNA TGTGCCAGCAGACAGGGGGCATCTTATAACAATGAGCAGTTCTTC. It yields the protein CASRQGASYNNEQFF.

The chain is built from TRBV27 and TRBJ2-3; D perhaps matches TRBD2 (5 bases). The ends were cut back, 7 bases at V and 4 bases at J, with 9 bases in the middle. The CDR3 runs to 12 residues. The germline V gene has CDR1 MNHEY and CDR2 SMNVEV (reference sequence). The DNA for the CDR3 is TGTGCCAGCAATGACGGGGCAGATACGCAGTATTTT. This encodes CASNDGADTQYF.

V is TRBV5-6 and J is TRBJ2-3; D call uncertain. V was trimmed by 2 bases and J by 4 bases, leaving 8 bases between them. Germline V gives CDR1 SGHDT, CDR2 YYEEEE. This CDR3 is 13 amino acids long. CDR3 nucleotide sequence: TGTGCCAGCAGCTTTGAAGTCTCAGATACGCAGTATTTT. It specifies CASSFEVSDTQYF. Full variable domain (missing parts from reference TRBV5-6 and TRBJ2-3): DAGVTQSPTHLIKTRGQQVTLRCSPKSGHDTVSWYQQALGQGPQFIFQYYEEEERQRGNFPDRFSGHQFPNYSSELNVNALLLGDSALYLCASSFEVSDTQYFGPGTRLTVL.

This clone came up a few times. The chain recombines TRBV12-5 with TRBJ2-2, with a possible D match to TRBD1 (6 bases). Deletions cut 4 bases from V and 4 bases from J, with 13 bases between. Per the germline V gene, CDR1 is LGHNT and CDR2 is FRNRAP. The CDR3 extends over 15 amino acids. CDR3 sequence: CASGYSGVGTGELFF. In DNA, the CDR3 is TGTGCTAGTGGTTACTCAGGGGTAGGCACCGGGGAGCTGTTTTTT.

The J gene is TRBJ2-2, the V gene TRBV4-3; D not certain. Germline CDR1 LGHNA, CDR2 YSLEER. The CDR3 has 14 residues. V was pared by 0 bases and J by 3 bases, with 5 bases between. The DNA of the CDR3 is TGCGCCAGCAGCCAAGATAAGTACACCGGGGAGCTGTTTTTT. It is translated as CASSQDKYTGELFF.

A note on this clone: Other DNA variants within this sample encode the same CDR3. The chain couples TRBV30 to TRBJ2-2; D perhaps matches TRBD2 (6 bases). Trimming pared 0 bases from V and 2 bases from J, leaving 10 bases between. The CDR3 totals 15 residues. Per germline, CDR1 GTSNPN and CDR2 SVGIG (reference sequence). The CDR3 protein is CAWSVAGGNTGELFF. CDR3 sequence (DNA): TGTGCCTGGAGTGTAGCCGGGGGTAACACCGGGGAGCTGTTTTTT.

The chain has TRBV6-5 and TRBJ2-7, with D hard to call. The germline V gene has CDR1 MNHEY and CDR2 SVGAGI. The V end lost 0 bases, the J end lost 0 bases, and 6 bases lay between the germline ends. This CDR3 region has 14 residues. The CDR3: CASSYSTYSYEQYF. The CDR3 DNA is TGTGCCAGCAGTTACTCTACCTACTCCTACGAGCAGTACTTC.

The CDR3 DNA reads TGCGCCAGCAGCCAAGTGGGACAGGGAAGGAACTACGAGCAGTACTTC. It specifies CASSQVGQGRNYEQYF. The rearrangement joins TRBV4-3 to TRBJ2-7, with 9 bases aligning to TRBD1. Germline V CDR1 and CDR2: LGHNA, YSLEER. The trim removed 1 base at V and 3 bases at J, leaving 7 bases unmatched. The CDR3 spans 16 residues.

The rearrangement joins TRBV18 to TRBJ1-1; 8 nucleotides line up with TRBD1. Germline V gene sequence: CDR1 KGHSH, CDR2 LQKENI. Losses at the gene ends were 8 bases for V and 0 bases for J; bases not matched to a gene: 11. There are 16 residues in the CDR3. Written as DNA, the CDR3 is TGTGCCAGCGTACCAACAGGACAGGGCTTGAACACTGAAGCTTTCTTT. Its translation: CASVPTGQGLNTEAFF.

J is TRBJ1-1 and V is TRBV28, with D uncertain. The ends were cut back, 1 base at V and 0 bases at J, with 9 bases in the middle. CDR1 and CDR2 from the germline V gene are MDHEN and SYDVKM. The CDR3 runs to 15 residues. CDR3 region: CASSLYSVMNTEAFF. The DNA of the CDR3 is TGTGCCAGCAGTTTATACTCGGTGATGAACACTGAAGCTTTCTTT. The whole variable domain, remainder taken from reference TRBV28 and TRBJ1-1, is DVKVTQSSRYLVKRTGEKVFLECVQDMDHENMFWYRQDPGLGLRLIYFSYDVKMKEKGDIPEGYSVSREKKERFSLILESASTNQTSMYLCASSLYSVMNTEAFFGQGTRLTVV.

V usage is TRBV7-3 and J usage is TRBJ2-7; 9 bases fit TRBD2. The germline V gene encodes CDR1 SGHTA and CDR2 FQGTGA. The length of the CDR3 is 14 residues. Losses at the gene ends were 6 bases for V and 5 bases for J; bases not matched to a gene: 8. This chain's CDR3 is CASSRGSGSNEQYF. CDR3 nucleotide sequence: TGTGCCAGCAGTCGGGGTAGCGGGAGCAACGAGCAGTACTTC.

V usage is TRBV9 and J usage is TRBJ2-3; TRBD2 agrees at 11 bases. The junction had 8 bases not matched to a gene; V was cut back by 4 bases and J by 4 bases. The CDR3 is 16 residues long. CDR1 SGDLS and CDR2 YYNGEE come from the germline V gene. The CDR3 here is CASSPLAGGPPDTQYF. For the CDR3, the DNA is TGTGCCAGCAGCCCCTTAGCGGGAGGGCCCCCAGATACGCAGTATTTT. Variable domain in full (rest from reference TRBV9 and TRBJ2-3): DSGVTQTPKHLITATGQRVTLRCSPRSGDLSVYWYQQSLDQGLQFLIQYYNGEERAKGNILERFSAQQFPDLHSELNLSSLELGDSALYFCASSPLAGGPPDTQYFGPGTRLTVL.

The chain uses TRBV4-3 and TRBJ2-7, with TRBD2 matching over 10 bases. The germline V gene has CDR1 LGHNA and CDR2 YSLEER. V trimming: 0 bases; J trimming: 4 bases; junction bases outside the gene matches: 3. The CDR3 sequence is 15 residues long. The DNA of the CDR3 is TGCGCCAGCAGCCAAGAACTAGCGGGGACATACGAGCAGTACTTC. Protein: CASSQELAGTYEQYF.

The CDR3 reads CASSYSYSYNEQFF. CDR3 in DNA: TGTGCCAGCTCCTACTCGTACTCCTACAATGAGCAGTTCTTC. The rearrangement joins TRBV28 to TRBJ2-1, with D uncertain. V was cut by 8 bases and J by 0 bases, with 11 bases left in between. The V gene's germline CDR1 is MDHEN and CDR2 SYDVKM. The CDR3 is made up of 14 amino acids.